The rows below give T cell receptor beta chains drawn from one sample of a study of blood T cell repertoires in COVID-19. Assay used: immunoSEQ multiplex PCR; TCRdb lists only in-frame clones, some missing. The sample consists of tens of thousands of clones, 68% of them appearing once. Sequenced: peripheral blood. Receptors were obtained from a woman between 65 and 79 years old with acute or convalescent COVID-19. The CDR3 runs from the conserved cysteine through the conserved F or W. D genes are given only for firm matches. Where a row states a size, it is once, few, many or the class of an expanded clone; other rows omit it.

TRBJ1-1,TRBV10-3,NA,NA,TGTGCCATCAGTGAGTCGAGGGGGTATGGGAACACTGAAGCTTTCTTT,CAISESRGYGNTEAFF
TRBJ2-7,TRBV7-9,NA,TRBD1,TGTGCCAGCAGCTTAGCGCGGGGACAGGGGAGACTAAACGAGCAGTACTTC,CASSLARGQGRLNEQYF
TRBJ2-3,TRBV7-9,NA,NA,TGTGCCAGCAGCCTAGAAAGGGGTCGCACAGATACGCAGTATTTT,CASSLERGRTDTQYF
TRBJ2-7,TRBV6-2/TRBV6-3,few,TRBD1,TGTGCCAGCAGTTATCAGGGGGCGGAAATAAGCGAGCAGTACTTC,CASSYQGAEISEQYF
TRBJ2-1,TRBV4-3,NA,TRBD2,TGCGCCAGCAGCCAAAACACCGGCGGGAGGGGCTATGAGCAGTTCTTC,CASSQNTGGRGYEQFF
TRBJ2-1,TRBV6-2/TRBV6-3,once,TRBD2,TGTGCCAGCAGCACTAGCGGGGGGCTCAATGAGCAGTTCTTC,CASSTSGGLNEQFF
TRBJ2-1,TRBV11-1,NA,NA,TGTGCCAGCAGCTTTGGTAGCGGAACCTACAATGAGCAGTTCTTC,CASSFGSGTYNEQFF
TRBJ2-1,TRBV20-1,NA,NA,TGCAGTGCTAGAACCCCTAGAGGGCAGTTCTTC,CSARTPRGQFF
TRBJ2-4,TRBV2,NA,TRBD2,TGTGCCAGCAGTGAACGGGGCCTAGCGGGAGGGAACATTCAGTACTTC,CASSERGLAGGNIQYF
TRBJ1-1,TRBV29-1,NA,TRBD1,TGCAGCGTCGACAGGGGCCTGTCTGAAGCTTTCTTT,CSVDRGLSEAFF
TRBJ2-3,TRBV7-2,NA,NA,TGTGCCAGCAGCTCTCAGGGATACCGCACAGATACGCAGTATTTT,CASSSQGYRTDTQYF
TRBJ1-3,TRBV29-1,NA,NA,TGCAGCGTCCGCAGGGGTCAGGACACCATATATTTT,CSVRRGQDTIYF
TRBJ1-5,TRBV7-2,NA,NA,TGTGCCAGCAGCACCCAGGGTTACAATCAGCCCCAGCATTTT,CASSTQGYNQPQHF
TRBJ2-7,TRBV10-3,NA,TRBD1,TGTGCCATCAGTGTGGGGACAGGGACCTACGAGCAGTACTTC,CAISVGTGTYEQYF
TRBJ2-7,TRBV10-1,NA,TRBD2,TGCGCCAGCATGGGGCGGGAGGGCCTCAACGAGCAGTACTTC,CASMGREGLNEQYF
TRBJ2-5,TRBV6-5,NA,TRBD2,TGTGCCAGCAGTTACTCGCTAGCGGCTCAAGAGACCCAGTACTTC,CASSYSLAAQETQYF
TRBJ2-3,TRBV7-3,NA,TRBD2,TGTGCCAGCAGCCGAGCGGGGGCCGGCACAGATACGCAGTATTTT,CASSRAGAGTDTQYF
TRBJ1-4,TRBV9,NA,TRBD1,TGTGCCAGCAGCGTAGGAATTGAGGACAGGGTTAATGAAAAACTGTTTTTT,CASSVGIEDRVNEKLFF
TRBJ2-5,TRBV3-1/TRBV3-2,NA,TRBD2,TGTGCCAGCAGCCAAGATTTGCCCGGTGTCGGGAGGGCCATGGAGACCCAGTACTTC,CASSQDLPGVGRAMETQYF
TRBJ1-1,TRBV19,once,NA,TGTGCCAGTAGTAGACAGGTAAACACTGAAGCTTTCTTT,CASSRQVNTEAFF
TRBJ2-5,TRBV24-1,NA,NA,TGTGCCACCAGTGACCACGGACCGGGGAAAGAGACCCAGTACTTC,CATSDHGPGKETQYF
TRBJ2-7,TRBV5-4,NA,TRBD2,TGTGCCAGCAGCCGCACCGGGACTAGCTCCTACGAGCAGTACTTC,CASSRTGTSSYEQYF
TRBJ2-1,TRBV28,NA,TRBD2,TGTGCCAGCAGCCCCTATAGCGGGAGGGCCCACAATGAGCAGTTCTTC,CASSPYSGRAHNEQFF
TRBJ2-7,TRBV19,NA,TRBD2,TGTGCCAGTAGTATAGTAGCGGGGGAGACCTACGAGCAGTACTTC,CASSIVAGETYEQYF
TRBJ2-7,TRBV28,NA,TRBD2,TGTGCCAGCAGTTTATTTGGGGGCGGGAGGGCCTACGAGCAGTACTTC,CASSLFGGGRAYEQYF
TRBJ1-1,TRBV10-3,NA,NA,TGTGCCATCAGTGAGTCGAAAGGGAGGGGGGGCACTGAAGCTTTCTTT,CAISESKGRGGTEAFF
TRBJ1-5,TRBV5-4,NA,NA,TGTGCCAGCAGCTCGGACAGCAGAAGTTATCAGCCCCAGCATTTT,CASSSDSRSYQPQHF
TRBJ2-7,TRBV18,many,NA,TGTGCCAGCTCACCAACTCTAGGAGAGCAGTACTTC,CASSPTLGEQYF
TRBJ1-6,TRBV19,NA,NA,TGTGCCAGTAGTATGGCAGGGGTCTGGTCACCCCTCCACTTT,CASSMAGVWSPLHF
TRBJ2-7,TRBV27,NA,TRBD2,TGTGCCAGCAGTTTATTTGGAGATTCGAGCGGGGGGGCCGGGGCCTACGAGCAGTACTTC,CASSLFGDSSGGAGAYEQYF
TRBJ2-3,TRBV29-1,few,TRBD2,TGCAGCGTTGGGGGGACTAGCGGGGGCAATACGCAGTATTTT,CSVGGTSGGNTQYF
TRBJ2-2,TRBV4-1,NA,NA,TGCGCCAGCAGCCAAGAAGCCCAGGGGTTCGGGGAGCTGTTTTTT,CASSQEAQGFGELFF
TRBJ1-2,TRBV5-4,once,NA,TGTGCCAGCAGCTTAGGAGATTCTTATGGCTACACCTTC,CASSLGDSYGYTF
TRBJ1-5,TRBV3-1/TRBV3-2,NA,NA,TGTGCCAGCAGCCAAGCCAATAGCAATCAGCCCCAGCATTTT,CASSQANSNQPQHF
TRBJ1-1,TRBV5-1,NA,NA,TGCGCCAGCAGCTCTGGCCCAGTAAACACTGAAGCTTTCTTT,CASSSGPVNTEAFF
TRBJ1-1,TRBV6-5,NA,TRBD1,TGTGCCAGCAGTCGACGGACAGGGGGGAACACTGAAGCTTTCTTT,CASSRRTGGNTEAFF
TRBJ2-3,TRBV5-4,NA,TRBD2,TGTGCCAGCAGCGATCGACTAGCGGGAGGCAACACAGATACGCAGTATTTT,CASSDRLAGGNTDTQYF
TRBJ1-3,TRBV9,NA,NA,TGTGCCAGCAGCGCCTACACAGAGAGCTCTGGAAACACCATATATTTT,CASSAYTESSGNTIYF
TRBJ2-7,TRBV10-2,NA,NA,TGCGCCAGCAGTGAGTTCGGCAGGGTTTACAACGAGCAGTACTTC,CASSEFGRVYNEQYF
TRBJ2-5,TRBV24-1,NA,NA,TGTGCCACCAGTGATTTGGGACAGGAGACCCAGTACTTC,CATSDLGQETQYF